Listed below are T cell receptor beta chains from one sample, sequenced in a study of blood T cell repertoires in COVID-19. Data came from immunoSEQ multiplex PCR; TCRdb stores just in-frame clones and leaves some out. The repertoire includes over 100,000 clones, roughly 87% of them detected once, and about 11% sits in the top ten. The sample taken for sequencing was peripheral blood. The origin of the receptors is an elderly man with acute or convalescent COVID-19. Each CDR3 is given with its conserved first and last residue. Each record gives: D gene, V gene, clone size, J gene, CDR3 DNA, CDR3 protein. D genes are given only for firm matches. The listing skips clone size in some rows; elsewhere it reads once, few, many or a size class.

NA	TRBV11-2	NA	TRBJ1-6	TGTGCCAGCAGCGCCGTAGGCAGCGGTAATTCACCCCTCCACTTT	CASSAVGSGNSPLHF
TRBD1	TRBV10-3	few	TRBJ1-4	TGTGCCATCAGTGCATCCGGGACAGGGAGTGAAAAACTGTTTTTT	CAISASGTGSEKLFF
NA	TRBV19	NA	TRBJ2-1	TGTGCCAGTAGTATAATCCGACTGCCCTCGAATGAGCAGTTCTTC	CASSIIRLPSNEQFF
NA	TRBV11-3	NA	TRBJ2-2	TGTGCCAGCAGCTTTAGAGGTTCGGCCGGGGAGCTGTTTTTT	CASSFRGSAGELFF
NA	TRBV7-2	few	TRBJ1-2	TGTGCCAGCAGCATGGGACAAGGCTATGGCTACACCTTC	CASSMGQGYGYTF
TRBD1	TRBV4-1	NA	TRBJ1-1	TGCGCCAGCAGCGGGACAGCGAACACTGAAGCTTTCTTT	CASSGTANTEAFF
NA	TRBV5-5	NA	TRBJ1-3	TGTGCCAGCAGCTTCTCGGACAGTTCTTGGACTGGAAACACCATATATTTT	CASSFSDSSWTGNTIYF
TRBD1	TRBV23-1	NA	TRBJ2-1	TGCGCCAGCAGGGACAGGAACAATGAGCAGTTCTTC	CASRDRNNEQFF
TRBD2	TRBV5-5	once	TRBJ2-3	TGTGCCAGCAGCACCGGGACTAGCGCAGATACGCAGTATTTT	CASSTGTSADTQYF
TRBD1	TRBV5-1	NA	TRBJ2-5	TGCGCCAGCAGCTTGGGGGACAGAATCCAAGAGACCCAGTACTTC	CASSLGDRIQETQYF
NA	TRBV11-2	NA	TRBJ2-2	TGTGCCAGCAGCGGGGGGAGCGGGACCGGGGAGCTGTTTTTT	CASSGGSGTGELFF
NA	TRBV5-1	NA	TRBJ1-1	TGCGCCAGCAGCTGGGGCACAGGGAAAGGAGAAGCTTTCTTT	CASSWGTGKGEAFF
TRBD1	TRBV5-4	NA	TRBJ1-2	TGTGCCAGCAGCTTGCAGGACAGGGTCTATGGCTACACCTTC	CASSLQDRVYGYTF
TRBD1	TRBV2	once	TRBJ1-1	TGTGCCAGCAGTGAAGTTTGGACAGGGTACACTGAAGCTTTCTTT	CASSEVWTGYTEAFF
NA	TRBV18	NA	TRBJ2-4	TGTGCCAGCTCACCACCGGGGACACCCCTAGCCAAAAACATTCAGTACTTC	CASSPPGTPLAKNIQYF
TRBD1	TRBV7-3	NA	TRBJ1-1	TGTGCCAGCAGCAAGGGGACAGGCCGAAACACTGAAGCTTTCTTT	CASSKGTGRNTEAFF
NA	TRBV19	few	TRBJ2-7	TGTGCCAGTAGTATTCTAGGGGCGGGGGAGCAGTACTTC	CASSILGAGEQYF
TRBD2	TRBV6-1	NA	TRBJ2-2	TGTGCCAGCAGTGACAGACTAGCGGGAGTACCCACCGGGGAGCTGTTTTTT	CASSDRLAGVPTGELFF
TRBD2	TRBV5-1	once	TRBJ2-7	TGCGCCAGCAGTTCCCGGGGGGGCTTTAACTACGAGCAGTACTTC	CASSSRGGFNYEQYF
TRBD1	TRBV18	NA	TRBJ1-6	TGTGCCAGCTCACCACGGGACAGGGTAAATTCACCCCTCCACTTT	CASSPRDRVNSPLHF
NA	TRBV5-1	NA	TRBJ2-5	TGCGCCAGCAGCCGGAGCGAGACCCAGTACTTC	CASSRSETQYF
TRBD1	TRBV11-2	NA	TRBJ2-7	TGTGCCAGCACTACTACACAGGGGCCCTACGAGCAGTACTTC	CASTTTQGPYEQYF
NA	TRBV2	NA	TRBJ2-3	TGTGCCAGCAGATTAACTAGCCCTCTCACAGATACGCAGTATTTT	CASRLTSPLTDTQYF
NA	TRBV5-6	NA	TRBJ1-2	TGTGCCAGCAGCTTTCGGGGAATTGGCTACACCTTC	CASSFRGIGYTF
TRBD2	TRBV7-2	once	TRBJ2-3	TGTGCCAGCAGCCCAGTAGCGGGTTCTACAGATACGCAGTATTTT	CASSPVAGSTDTQYF
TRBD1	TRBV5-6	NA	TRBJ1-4	TGTGCCAGCAGCCCGGACAGGGGGCTCACTAATGAAAAACTGTTTTTT	CASSPDRGLTNEKLFF
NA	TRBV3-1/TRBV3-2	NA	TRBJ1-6	TGTGCCAGCAGCCAAGACAGGGTACGGAAAACCCTCCACTTT	CASSQDRVRKTLHF
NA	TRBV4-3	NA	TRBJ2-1	TGCGCCAGCAGCCTCAACTACAATGAGCAGTTCTTC	CASSLNYNEQFF
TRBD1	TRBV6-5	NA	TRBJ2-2	TGTGCCAGCAGAAGACAGGGGGCGAACACCGGGGAGCTGTTTTTT	CASRRQGANTGELFF
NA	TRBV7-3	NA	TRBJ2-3	TGTGCCAGCAGCTTAAAGTGGGGGCAGGGCCGGGCAGATACGCAGTATTTT	CASSLKWGQGRADTQYF
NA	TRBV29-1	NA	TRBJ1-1	TGCAGCGGCAACAGGGCTCAAACTGAAGCTTTCTTT	CSGNRAQTEAFF
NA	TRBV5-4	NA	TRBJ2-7	TGTGCCAGCAGCATGGGCGGGACAGCCGACATCTACGAGCAGTACTTC	CASSMGGTADIYEQYF
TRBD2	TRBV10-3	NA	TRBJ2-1	TGTGCCATCAGTGACGGACTAGCGGGAGGGTTTGCTGGTGAGCAGTTCTTC	CAISDGLAGGFAGEQFF
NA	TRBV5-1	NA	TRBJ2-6	TGCGCCAGCAGCCTCCCCTCTGGGGCCAACGTCCTGACTTTC	CASSLPSGANVLTF
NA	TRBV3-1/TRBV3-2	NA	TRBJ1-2	TGTGCCAGCAGCCAAGTGTGGACAGAGGATGGCTACACCTTC	CASSQVWTEDGYTF
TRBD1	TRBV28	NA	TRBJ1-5	TGTGCCAGCAGTCCCGGGACAGGGGACCAGCCCCAGCATTTT	CASSPGTGDQPQHF
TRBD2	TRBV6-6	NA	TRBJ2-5	TGTGCCAGCAGTGGCACTAGCGGGGGAGAGACCCAGTACTTC	CASSGTSGGETQYF
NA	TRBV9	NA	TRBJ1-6	TGTGCCAGCAGCGTTCCCCCGTACCAAGAGTATAATTCACCCCTCCACTTT	CASSVPPYQEYNSPLHF
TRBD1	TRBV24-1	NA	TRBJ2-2	TGTGCCACAAGGGACAGGGTCACCGGGGAGCTGTTTTTT	CATRDRVTGELFF
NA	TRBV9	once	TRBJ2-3	TGTGCCAGCAGCGTAGGGCGGGGAGGCACAGATACGCAGTATTTT	CASSVGRGGTDTQYF
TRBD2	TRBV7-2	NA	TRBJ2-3	TGTGCCAGCAGCCCTCGCGGAGCGGGGGCCCTATGGGTCACAGATACGCAGTATTTT	CASSPRGAGALWVTDTQYF
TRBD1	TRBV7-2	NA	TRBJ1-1	TGTGCCAGCAGCAGCAGGACAGGGGGCATTACTTTCTTT	CASSSRTGGITFF
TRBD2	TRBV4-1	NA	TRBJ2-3	TGCGCCAGCAGTTCTAGCGGGAGAAGCACAGATACGCAGTATTTT	CASSSSGRSTDTQYF
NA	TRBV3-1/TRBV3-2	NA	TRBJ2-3	TGTGCCAGCAGCCAAGAGGGAAGGGGCTTCACAGATACGCAGTATTTT	CASSQEGRGFTDTQYF
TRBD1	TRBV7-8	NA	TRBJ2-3	TGTGCCAGCAGGCCGGGACAGGCGAGCACAGATACGCAGTATTTT	CASRPGQASTDTQYF
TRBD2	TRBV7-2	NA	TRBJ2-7	TGTGCCAGCAGCGAACAGGCTAGCGGGCGAGAGCAGTACTTC	CASSEQASGREQYF
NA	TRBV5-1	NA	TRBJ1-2	TGCGCCAGCAGCCAAACCGGGATCCTATATGGCTACACCTTC	CASSQTGILYGYTF
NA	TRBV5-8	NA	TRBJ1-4	TGTGCCAGCAGCTGGAGGACTGTCCTGAATGAAAAACTGTTTTTT	CASSWRTVLNEKLFF
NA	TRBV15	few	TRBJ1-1	TGTGCCACCAGCAGAGATGGAGGGAGCGCTTTCTTT	CATSRDGGSAFF
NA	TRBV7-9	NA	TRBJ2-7	TGTGCCAGCAGCCCGCGAGGTAGCGCCAGCGCCTACGAGCAGTACTTC	CASSPRGSASAYEQYF